This TCR beta chain emerged from a study of CD8 T cells in ankylosing spondylitis (dated by TCRdb to about 2017). Regarding the study in general: T cell receptor beta repertoires were profiled in healthy donors and ankylosing spondylitis patients so that disease-linked TCR variants could be found. In total, the full study cohort was made up of 95 to 110 healthy donors and approximately 27 ankylosing spondylitis patients. Peripheral blood was sampled, and synovial fluid was also collected from ankylosing spondylitis patients.

Trimming costs V 5 bases and J 3 bases, and their ends lie 14 bases apart. Inclusive of the bounding cysteine and phenylalanine, the CDR3 is 15 residues long. CDR3 DNA only is kept here, 45 bases in frame from base 1. Via the germline V gene, CDR1 is SGHAT and CDR2 FQNNGV. Instrument on record: Illumina HiSeq 2500. Quantitative 5'-RACE with molecular barcodes was the method used to prepare the TCR beta libraries. In the original analysis: To identify disease-linked TCR variants, a new computational method was used, one built on a probabilistic model of VDJ rearrangement. TCRdb redid the processing of the public reads, applying fastp at Q25 and MiXCR, and retained in-frame beta chains. Here each entry gathers all rows of one CDR3 protein and keeps the most common genes and DNA. TCRdb's processing, not the study's, gives the V and J calls here. A total of fewer than 750,000 distinct CDR3 sequences appear in this sample, under 20% of them only once. 15% to 20% of the sample belongs to the ten largest clones.

Details on this clonotype: Its target antigen remains unknown. Base qualities are not provided; no much larger clone lies one nucleotide away.

The paper as a whole reports these results and caveats: Significant enrichment of the disease-linked clones was reported in matched synovial fluid samples from ankylosing spondylitis patients. A TCR beta motif made up of eight highly homologous amino acid variants appeared to be characteristic of blood from ankylosing spondylitis patients. The disease-linked clones showed a CD8+ phenotype and occurred at relatively low frequencies in peripheral blood. Some motif variants had previously been reported in the synovial fluid and blood of reactive arthritis patients, which suggests shared mechanisms of disease initiation.

This sequence was found in a male donor with ankylosing spondylitis. The chain is made from TRBV11-2 and TRBJ1-3, with the D gene uncertain. The sequenced material came from blood, either unsorted or a sorted T cell fraction (not recorded which). The DNA sequence is TGTGCCAGCAGCATCCCCGGCGGGCTTGGAAACACCATATATTTT. The resulting protein is CASSIPGGLGNTIYF.